This T cell receptor (beta chain) was obtained from a study of Ad26.COV2.S vaccination and SARS-CoV-2 variants. Remarks on this clone: Its specificity is unknown.

Study-wide results and limits: Assessments of TCR breadth and depth may have underestimated the total T cell responses.

This CDR3 comprises 13 residues. V trimming: 7 bases; J trimming: 3 bases; junction bases outside the gene matches: 1. Germline values: CDR1 SNHLY, CDR2 FYNNEI. Only in-frame clones appear in the TCRdb table, and some are missing; sequencing was by immunoSEQ multiplex PCR. Seen here are 120,000 to 150,000 clones, 75% to 90% observed once, and the top ten hold approximately 5%. The receptor's source is a human donor who had recovered from COVID-19. Material: peripheral blood, obtained after recovery from COVID-19. V gene TRBV2 combines with J gene TRBJ2-1, with TRBD1 matching over 9 bases. In DNA form, the CDR3 reads TGTGCCAGCATGACAGGGGGCTACAATGAGCAGTTCTTC. Translating gives CASMTGGYNEQFF. Drawing the rest from reference TRBV2 and TRBJ2-1, the complete variable domain is EPEVTQTPSHQVTQMGQEVILRCVPISNHLYFYWYRQILGQKVEFLVSFYNNEISEKSEIFDDQFSVERPDGSNFTLKIRSTKLEDSAMYFCASMTGGYNEQFFGPGTRLTVL.